This T cell receptor (beta chain) appears in the sequencing data of a study of OX40 agonist ivuxolimab in advanced cancers. Study at large: Enrollees could have had prior anti-PD-1, anti-PD-L1 or anti-CTLA-4 therapy, which 35% to 40% had received. Points from the study as a whole: Relative to CD4+, CD8+ T cells held more expanded clones on average. By week 6 at 0.1 to 3.0 mg/kg, blood CD4+ and CD8+ T cells had expanded clonally.

Notes on this clone: As yet, its antigen is unknown.

The CDR3 length is 15 residues. Germline V gives CDR1 LGHNA, CDR2 YNFKEQ. The ends were cut back, 3 bases at V and 9 bases at J, with 18 bases in the middle. The data were produced by immunoSEQ multiplex PCR, yet TCRdb's version contains in-frame clones alone and is incomplete. The table shows tens of thousands of clones, with 80% to 90% occurring only once. Drawing of blood for sampling happened at baseline, at cycle 4 day 1, and at cycle 7 day 1. Sequencing was performed on CD4+ or CD8+ T cells sorted from blood, taken in a trial of the OX40 agonist ivuxolimab. The sequence derives from an adult with an advanced solid tumor such as melanoma, head and neck, liver or kidney cancer. The chain is built from TRBV4-2 and TRBJ2-1, with D possibly matching TRBD2 (6 bases). Here the CDR3 reads CASSHDGTGYREQFF. As DNA, the CDR3 is TGTGCCAGCAGCCATGACGGGACTGGTTATCGTGAGCAGTTCTTC.